What follows are 21 T cell receptor beta chains derived from one specimen sequenced in a study of Ad26.COV2.S vaccination and SARS-CoV-2 variants. Indicated treatment: some 20 received Ad26.COV2.S at low or high dose, single or two shots; about 5 received placebo; per-sample allocation not given. Sampling was done on day 63 after the first vaccine or placebo injection. Sequencing used immunoSEQ multiplex PCR; TCRdb keeps in-frame clones, though not all of them. The sample records about 280,000 clones, 80% to 90% being singletons. The sequencing here drew on peripheral blood, taken in a trial of Ad26.COV2.S vaccine versus placebo. These receptors came from a person aged 18-60 years who received the Ad26.COV2.S COVID-19 vaccine or a placebo.

The chain recombines TRBV30 with TRBJ1-2; TRBD1 might be the D (6 bases). From germline, CDR1 is GTSNPN and CDR2 SVGIG (reference sequence). V lost 0 bases and J 4 bases, leaving 6 bases between the germline ends. This CDR3 contains 12 residues. CDR3 sequence (DNA): TGTGCCTGGAGTGTACAGGGCTATGGCTACACCTTC. It translates to CAWSVQGYGYTF.

J is TRBJ2-5 and V is TRBV7-2; 9 bases line up with TRBD2. The CDR3 loop spans 16 amino acids. The germline gives CDR1 SGHTA, CDR2 FQGNSA. V shed 0 bases, J shed 2 bases, and the junction held 4 bases outside the gene matches. CDR3 protein: CASSLALAGSQETQYF. In nucleotides, the CDR3 is TGTGCCAGCAGCTTAGCACTAGCGGGTTCTCAAGAGACCCAGTACTTC.

This sequence joins TRBV12-3 or TRBV12-4 and TRBJ1-2; 7 bases match TRBD1. The CDR3 runs to 13 residues. The trim removed 6 bases at V and 8 bases at J, leaving 9 bases unmatched. The CDR3 nucleotides read TGTGCCAGCAGCTCAGACAGGGTGGACGGCTACACCTTC. Encoded protein: CASSSDRVDGYTF.

The table lists this clone with a count of one. This rearrangement joins TRBV6-2 or TRBV6-3 to TRBJ2-5, with 8 bases matching TRBD2. The CDR3 extends over 15 amino acids. The germline gives CDR1 MNHEY, CDR2 SVGEGT. Trimming took 0 bases from V and 2 from J; bases not matched to a gene: 2. This CDR3 is CASSYSTGGQETQYF. CDR3 DNA sequence: TGTGCCAGCAGTTACTCGACGGGGGGGCAAGAGACCCAGTACTTC.

The V call is TRBV3-1 (or the pseudogene TRBV3-2), the J call TRBJ1-2, with D unclear. V was clipped by 2 bases and J by 4 bases, with 17 bases between them. The CDR3 is made up of 16 amino acids. From germline, CDR1 is LGHDT and CDR2 YNNKEL (reference sequence). This chain's CDR3 is CASSQFRSSTSYGYTF. CDR3 sequence (DNA): TGTGCCAGCAGCCAATTTCGGAGCAGCACTTCCTATGGCTACACCTTC.

The chain is built from TRBV3-1 (or the pseudogene TRBV3-2) and TRBJ2-2, with D possibly TRBD1 on 5 matching bases. With 1 base removed from V and 4 bases from J, the gap between germline ends came to 13 bases. The CDR3 covers 16 residues. Germline CDR1 reads LGHDT; CDR2 reads YNNKEL (reference sequence). The CDR3 bases are TGTGCCAGCAGCCAAGTCGGCAGGGTTACCACCGGGGAGCTGTTTTTT. Protein: CASSQVGRVTTGELFF.

This chain uses TRBV9 with TRBJ1-3, with D possibly matching TRBD1 (6 bases). CDR1 is SGDLS, CDR2 YYNGEE, per germline. This CDR3 has 14 residues. The V and J ends lost 3 bases and 2 bases respectively, with 9 bases between them. This CDR3 reads CASSASGAGNTIYF. CDR3 DNA sequence: TGTGCCAGCAGCGCGTCAGGGGCTGGAAACACCATATATTTT.

V usage is TRBV6-6 and J usage is TRBJ1-2; D might be TRBD1 (5 bases). The CDR3 is made up of 16 amino acids. Germline V lookup: CDR1 MNHNY, CDR2 SVGAGI (reference sequence). Trimming took off 5 bases at V and 0 bases at J, with 16 bases between the two ends. CDR3 residues: CASSRTGGGSNYGYTF. The CDR3 DNA follows: TGTGCCAGCAGTCGAACGGGGGGAGGCTCTAACTATGGCTACACCTTC.

This clone showed up just a few times. The chain is built from TRBV10-1 and TRBJ2-7; D could derive from TRBD1 or TRBD2 (5 bases each). Per the germline V gene, CDR1 is WNHNN and CDR2 is SYGVQD (reference sequence). V gave up 2 bases and J gave up 0 bases, with 8 bases separating them. The CDR3 contains 14 residues. The CDR3: CASSEAGSSYEQYF. In DNA form, the CDR3 reads TGCGCCAGCAGTGAGGCAGGGAGCTCCTACGAGCAGTACTTC.

V gene TRBV28 combines with J gene TRBJ1-3, with D unclear. The CDR3 consists of 12 residues. The V gene lost 5 bases and the J gene lost 7 bases, with 9 bases spanning the gap. Germline V CDR1 and CDR2: MDHEN, SYDVKM. The CDR3 region is CASSITMNTIYF. The CDR3, as DNA: TGTGCCAGCAGTATTACGATGAACACCATATATTTT.

CDR3 region: CASSLVAGGHGNIQYF. The CDR3 nucleotides read TGTGCCAGCAGCTTAGTCGCGGGAGGGCACGGGAACATTCAGTACTTC. V gene TRBV7-2 combines with J gene TRBJ2-4, with 9 bases fitting TRBD2. The CDR3 loop spans 16 amino acids. V trimming: 1 base; J trimming: 7 bases; junction bases outside the gene matches: 8. In germline, CDR1 is SGHTA, CDR2 FQGNSA.

This clone was detected only a few times. The rearrangement joins TRBV6-1 to TRBJ2-7; D is unresolved. There are 13 residues in the CDR3. Trimming pared 1 base from V and 2 bases from J, leaving 6 bases between. The germline gives CDR1 MNHNS, CDR2 SASEGT. This chain's CDR3 is CASSEGETYEQYF. The CDR3 nucleotides read TGTGCCAGCAGTGAAGGCGAAACCTACGAGCAGTACTTC.

This clone came up once. This rearrangement joins TRBV3-1 (or the pseudogene TRBV3-2) to TRBJ2-5, with 12 bases matching TRBD2. Germline V gives CDR1 LGHDT, CDR2 YNNKEL (reference sequence). This CDR3 contains 16 residues. Trimming removed 4 bases from V and 5 bases from J; junction bases left unmatched: 8. The CDR3 bases are TGTGCCAGCAGCCCCAGACTAGCGGGAGCGAGGGAGACCCAGTACTTC. The encoded protein is CASSPRLAGARETQYF.

The gene calls are TRBV7-2 and TRBJ1-1; D perhaps matches TRBD1 (5 bases). This CDR3 region has 13 residues. Between the trimmed V and J ends, which lost 4 bases and 2 bases, there was a span of 8 bases. Germline V gene lookup returns CDR1 SGHTA and CDR2 FQGNSA. The CDR3 sequence is CASSYDSNTEAFF. CDR3 coding DNA: TGTGCCAGCAGCTACGACAGCAACACTGAAGCTTTCTTT. The whole variable domain, remainder taken from reference TRBV7-2 and TRBJ1-1, is GAGVSQSPSNKVTEKGKDVELRCDPISGHTALYWYRQSLGQGLEFLIYFQGNSAPDKSGLPSDRFSAERTGGSVSTLTIQRTQQEDSAVYLCASSYDSNTEAFFGQGTRLTVV.

CDR3 sequence: CASSSRVRVGNTEAFF. CDR3 bases: TGTGCCAGCAGCTCAAGGGTGAGAGTGGGAAACACTGAAGCTTTCTTT. J is TRBJ1-1 and V is TRBV5-8; D is ambiguous. The CDR3 loop spans 16 amino acids. Looked up from germline, CDR1 is SGHTS and CDR2 is YDEGEE. V lost 3 bases and J lost 2, with 17 bases in between. The entire variable domain, with the rest obtained from reference TRBV5-8 and TRBJ1-1, is as follows: EAGVTQSPTHLIKTRGQQATLRCSPISGHTSVYWYQQALGLGLQFLLWYDEGEERNRGNFPPRFSGRQFPNYSSELNVNALELEDSALYLCASSSRVRVGNTEAFFGQGTRLTVV.

This sequence joins TRBV5-8 and TRBJ1-5, with a tentative D call TRBD1 (6 bases). Germline V gene sequence: CDR1 SGHTS, CDR2 YDEGEE. V gave up 0 bases and J gave up 3 bases, with 22 bases separating them. The CDR3 is 19 residues long. The CDR3 DNA reads TGTGCCAGCAGCTTGGCAGTCGAGGGGGGAGGCAGGCTCAATCAGCCCCAGCATTTT. It is translated as CASSLAVEGGGRLNQPQHF.

This chain uses TRBV7-9 with TRBJ2-1; 12 nucleotides match TRBD2. V lost 1 base, J lost 9 bases, and 4 bases stayed unmatched. From germline, CDR1 is SEHNR and CDR2 FQNEAQ (reference sequence). This CDR3 contains 15 residues. The CDR3 region is CASSLGLAGVSEQFF. CDR3 bases: TGTGCCAGCAGCTTAGGACTAGCGGGAGTCAGTGAGCAGTTCTTC. The full variable domain, its missing parts supplied by reference TRBV7-9 and TRBJ2-1, is DTGVSQNPRHKITKRGQNVTFRCDPISEHNRLYWYRQTLGQGPEFLTYFQNEAQLEKSRLLSDRFSAERPKGSFSTLEIQRTEQGDSAMYLCASSLGLAGVSEQFFGPGTRLTVL.

This chain joins TRBV11-2 and TRBJ2-1, with 8 positions matching TRBD1. This CDR3 has 15 residues. V dropped 1 base and J dropped 3; count of bases not matched to a gene: 2. Germline-derived CDR1 and CDR2 are SGHAT and FQNNGV. The CDR3, as DNA: TGTGCCAGCAGCTTAGGACAGGGGTTCTACAATGAGCAGTTCTTC. This encodes CASSLGQGFYNEQFF.

The V call is TRBV11-1, the J call TRBJ2-2; D may be TRBD1 or TRBD2 (6 bases each). CDR3 length equals 16 residues. The germline V and J ends were trimmed by 1 base and 1 base, with 10 bases remaining between them. Germline V gene lookup returns CDR1 SGHAT and CDR2 FQDESV (reference sequence). The chain's CDR3 is CASSLGGAQNTGELFF. The CDR3 nucleotides are TGTGCCAGCAGCTTAGGGGGGGCGCAGAACACCGGGGAGCTGTTTTTT.

This clone was observed once. V usage is TRBV3-1 (or the pseudogene TRBV3-2) and J usage is TRBJ2-7; 9 bases map to TRBD1. The CDR3 extends over 12 amino acids. With V trimmed by 4 bases and J by 12 bases, 7 bases remained unmatched. Germline V lookup: CDR1 LGHDT, CDR2 YNNKEL (reference sequence). The CDR3 region has the DNA TGTGCCAGCAGCCGGGCCGGGACAGGGTCGTACTTC. It is translated as CASSRAGTGSYF.

The rearrangement joins TRBV13 to TRBJ2-7; the D gene could be TRBD1 or TRBD2 (5 bases each). Germline V CDR1 and CDR2: PRHDT, FYEKMQ (reference sequence). The V gene lost 6 bases and the J gene lost 2 bases, with 11 bases spanning the gap. CDR3 length equals 13 residues. Written as DNA, the CDR3 is TGTGCCAGCAGTCGGGGCCGACCCTACGAGCAGTACTTC. This translates into CASSRGRPYEQYF.